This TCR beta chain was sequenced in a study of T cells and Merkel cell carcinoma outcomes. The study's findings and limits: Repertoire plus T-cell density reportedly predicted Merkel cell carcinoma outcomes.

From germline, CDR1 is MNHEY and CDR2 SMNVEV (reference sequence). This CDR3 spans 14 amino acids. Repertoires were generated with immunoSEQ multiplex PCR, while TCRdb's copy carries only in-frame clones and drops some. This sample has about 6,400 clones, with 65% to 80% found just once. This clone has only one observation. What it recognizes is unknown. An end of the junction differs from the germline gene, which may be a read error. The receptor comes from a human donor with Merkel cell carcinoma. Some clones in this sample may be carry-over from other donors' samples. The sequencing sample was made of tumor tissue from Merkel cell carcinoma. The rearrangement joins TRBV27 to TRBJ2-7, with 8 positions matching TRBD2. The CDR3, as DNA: TGTGCCAACAGTTTTTTAGCGGGGTCCTACGAGCAGTACTTC. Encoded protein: CANSFLAGSYEQYF.